This TCR beta chain was identified in a study of radiotherapy plus CTLA-4 blockade in lung cancer. The germline V gene has CDR1 LNHDA and CDR2 SQIVND (reference sequence). The CDR3 runs 15 residues. V lost 0 bases and J lost 6; bases outside the gene matches: 4. Data came from immunoSEQ multiplex PCR; TCRdb stores just in-frame clones and leaves some out. This sample has about 31,000 clones, with 60% to 80% found just once. General study points: Reports state that early shifts in blood T cell clones, with interferon-beta, best predicted response.

The sample holds a few counts of this clone. What it recognizes is unknown. Sample: peripheral blood, taken from a patient treated with radiotherapy plus ipilimumab. This clonotype was obtained from a human donor with non-small cell lung cancer whose response to radiotherapy plus ipilimumab could not be evaluated. The chain is built from TRBV19 and TRBJ1-5; 8 bases agree with TRBD1. The CDR3 DNA follows: TGTGCCAGTAGTATAGATGACAGGGGATTTCAGCCCCAGCATTTT. This encodes CASSIDDRGFQPQHF.